This is a list of T cell receptor beta chains from one sample in a study of blood T cells in healthy people across ages. TCRdb passed the 5' RACE reads through MiXCR, listing each CDR3 protein once. Of some 1.5 million distinct CDR3 sequences listed, roughly 28% were seen once; the top ten hold roughly 8.2%. Source material: blood. The receptors here all came from a woman in her thirties in good health. Each CDR3 is given with its conserved first and last residue. The D gene is left open where the match is weak. The size of a clone is reported for some rows only, either as once, few or many, or as a class for expanded clones.

size | J | D | V | CDR3 | DNA
- | TRBJ2-5 | - | TRBV20-1 | CSARVPGLGWYEQYF | TGCAGTGCTAGAGTCCCGGGACTGGGTTGGTATGAGCAGTACTTC
- | TRBJ2-7 | - | TRBV5-5 | CASSLRLASYEQYF | TGTGCCAGCAGCTTGAGGCTAGCGAGTTACGAGCAGTACTTC
- | TRBJ1-2 | - | TRBV12-3/TRBV12-4 | CASSLDGGASYGYTF | TGTGCCAGCAGTTTAGATGGAGGGGCAAGCTATGGCTACACCTTC
- | TRBJ2-5 | TRBD1 | TRBV12-3/TRBV12-4 | CASSSTDRGEETQYF | TGTGCCAGCAGTTCTACTGACAGGGGGGAAGAGACCCAGTACTTC
- | TRBJ2-3 | TRBD1 | TRBV12-3/TRBV12-4 | CASSMDRGPDTQYF | TGTGCCAGCAGTATGGACAGGGGTCCAGATACGCAGTATTTT
few | TRBJ2-5 | - | TRBV5-1 | CASRMGGFATQETQYF | TGCGCCAGCAGAATGGGAGGCTTCGCAACCCAAGAGACCCAGTACTTC
- | TRBJ1-2 | - | TRBV11-2 | CASSLQATGNYGYTF | TGTGCCAGCAGCTTACAAGCCACAGGGAACTATGGCTACACCTTC
many | TRBJ2-7 | - | TRBV29-1 | CSVEEGSGGGEQYF | TGCAGCGTTGAAGAAGGATCTGGGGGAGGCGAGCAGTACTTC
- | TRBJ2-1 | TRBD1 | TRBV6-6 | CATRQGARNEQFF | TGTGCCACACGACAGGGGGCGAGGAATGAGCAGTTCTTC
few | TRBJ2-7 | TRBD1 | TRBV19 | CASRGGQDYSYEQYF | TGTGCCAGTAGAGGAGGACAGGATTACTCCTACGAGCAGTACTTC
few | TRBJ2-1 | TRBD1 | TRBV9 | CASSARERTGLNEQFF | TGTGCCAGCAGCGCCCGTGAGCGGACAGGGCTCAATGAGCAGTTCTTC
- | TRBJ2-1 | TRBD2 | TRBV7-3 | CASSPTGTSGGGQFF | TGTGCCAGCAGCCCTACTGGGACTAGCGGGGGAGGTCAGTTCTTC
- | TRBJ2-5 | TRBD1 | TRBV7-6 | CASSQTPGQGVETQYF | TGTGCCAGCAGCCAGACTCCGGGACAGGGGGTAGAGACCCAGTACTTC
many | TRBJ2-5 | - | TRBV29-1 | CSVEGASETQYF | TGCAGCGTTGAAGGGGCATCCGAGACCCAGTACTTC
few | TRBJ2-7 | - | TRBV7-9 | CASSSRFYEQYF | TGTGCCAGCAGCTCGCGGTTCTACGAGCAGTACTTC
- | TRBJ2-3 | - | TRBV7-9 | CASSLPFGDTQYF | TGTGCCAGCAGCTTACCGTTCGGAGATACGCAGTATTTT
- | TRBJ2-7 | TRBD1 | TRBV6-5 | CASRAGQGFYEQYF | TGTGCCAGCAGAGCGGGACAGGGATTCTACGAGCAGTACTTC
- | TRBJ2-7 | - | TRBV12-3/TRBV12-4 | CASSFRAAREQYF | TGTGCCAGCAGTTTCCGGGCAGCAAGAGAGCAGTACTTC
few | TRBJ2-1 | TRBD2 | TRBV6-1 | CASSGTTYNEQFF | TGTGCCAGCAGCGGGACTACCTACAATGAGCAGTTCTTC
- | TRBJ2-5 | - | TRBV5-1 | CASRRGTVLETQYF | TGCGCCAGCAGACGCGGGACAGTCCTAGAGACCCAGTACTTC
few | TRBJ2-5 | TRBD1 | TRBV20-1 | CSARLDRASQETQYF | TGCAGTGCTAGACTCGACAGGGCCAGCCAAGAGACCCAGTACTTC
few | TRBJ1-1 | - | TRBV5-1 | CASSFSHGLNTEAFF | TGCGCCAGCAGCTTTTCCCATGGACTTAACACTGAAGCTTTCTTT
- | TRBJ1-1 | - | TRBV6-6 | CASSYPTGSSNTEAFF | TGTGCCAGCAGTTACCCTACAGGGTCGTCAAACACTGAAGCTTTCTTT
few | TRBJ1-1 | - | TRBV12-3/TRBV12-4 | CASSSTAGGNTEAFF | TGTGCCAGCAGCTCCACGGCTGGGGGGAACACTGAAGCTTTCTTT
many | TRBJ1-2 | - | TRBV12-3/TRBV12-4 | CASTPGVYGYTF | TGTGCCAGCACCCCGGGGGTTTATGGCTACACCTTC
many | TRBJ2-7 | TRBD1 | TRBV20-1 | CSARAGTEASNEQYF | TGCAGTGCTAGAGCCGGGACAGAGGCGTCTAACGAGCAGTACTTC
few | TRBJ2-5 | TRBD2 | TRBV20-1 | CSALRRGADQETQYF | TGCAGTGCACTCCGGCGGGGGGCCGACCAAGAGACCCAGTACTTC
few | TRBJ2-1 | - | TRBV11-2 | CASSLIRGPYNEQFF | TGTGCCAGCAGCTTAATCAGGGGCCCTTACAATGAGCAGTTCTTC
many | TRBJ2-7 | TRBD2 | TRBV28 | CASSPPGEGLPYEQYF | TGTGCCAGCAGTCCCCCGGGGGAGGGCCTACCCTACGAGCAGTACTTC
- | TRBJ1-5 | - | TRBV28 | CASRPGRDNQPQHF | TGTGCCAGCAGGCCAGGCAGGGACAATCAGCCCCAGCATTTT
few | TRBJ2-5 | TRBD2 | TRBV7-2 | CASSLGWTSLETQYF | TGTGCCAGCAGCTTAGGGTGGACTAGTCTGGAGACCCAGTACTTC
- | TRBJ2-5 | - | TRBV6-5 | CASRTFGTQYF | TGTGCCAGCAGGACATTCGGGACCCAGTACTTC
- | TRBJ2-7 | - | TRBV6-2/TRBV6-3 | CASRFRYGEQYF | TGTGCCAGCAGGTTTAGGTATGGCGAGCAGTACTTC
few | TRBJ1-4 | - | TRBV29-1 | CSVGGNEKLFF | TGCAGCGTTGGGGGAAATGAAAAACTGTTTTTT
- | TRBJ1-1 | - | TRBV20-1 | CSARGDGKTTEAFF | TGCAGTGCTAGGGGGGACGGGAAGACCACTGAAGCTTTCTTT
- | TRBJ1-2 | - | TRBV30 | CAWSDKGTNYGYTF | TGTGCCTGGAGTGATAAAGGGACAAACTATGGCTACACCTTC
many | TRBJ2-7 | - | TRBV15 | CATSSSRTRVEQYF | TGTGCCACCAGCAGCTCCCGGACAAGGGTCGAGCAGTACTTC
- | TRBJ1-2 | TRBD1 | TRBV5-1 | CASSRGQGGDYGYTF | TGCGCCAGCAGCAGGGGACAGGGAGGCGACTATGGCTACACCTTC
few | TRBJ1-4 | - | TRBV28 | CAGPRKDLNEKLFF | TGTGCCGGACCCCGGAAGGACTTAAATGAAAAACTGTTTTTT
few | TRBJ2-1 | - | TRBV7-9 | CASRKVDAEVTQFF | TGTGCCAGCCGGAAGGTCGACGCGGAGGTGACCCAGTTCTTC
few | TRBJ2-5 | TRBD1 | TRBV20-1 | CSARKIGTGFNQYF | TGCAGTGCTAGAAAAATCGGGACAGGGTTTAACCAGTACTTC